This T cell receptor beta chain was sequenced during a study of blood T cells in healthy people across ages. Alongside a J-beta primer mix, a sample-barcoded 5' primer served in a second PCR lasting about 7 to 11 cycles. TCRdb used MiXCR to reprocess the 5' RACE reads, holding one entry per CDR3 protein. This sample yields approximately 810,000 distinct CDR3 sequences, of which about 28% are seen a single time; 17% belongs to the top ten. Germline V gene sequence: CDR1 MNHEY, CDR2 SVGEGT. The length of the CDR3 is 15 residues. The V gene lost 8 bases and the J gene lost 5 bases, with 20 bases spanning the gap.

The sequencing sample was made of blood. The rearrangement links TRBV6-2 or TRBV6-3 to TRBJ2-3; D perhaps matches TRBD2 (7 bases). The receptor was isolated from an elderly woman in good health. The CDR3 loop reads CASVEDGGHGDTQYF. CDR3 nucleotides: TGTGCCAGCGTGGAGGACGGGGGGCACGGAGATACGCAGTATTTT.